A selection of T cell receptor beta chains follows, all from one sample in a study of response to subunit inactivated influenza vaccine. Via MiXCR, TCRdb re-called the RT-PCR reads, giving one row per CDR3 protein. Altogether 500,000 to 600,000 distinct CDR3 sequences are present, about an eighth being singletons, with the ten largest covering about a tenth. The sample in question was PBMCs from blood, obtained on the day of vaccination. The receptors stem from a man aged 45 to 65 who received an inactivated influenza vaccine. Each CDR3 is given with its conserved first and last residue. Fields, in order: V gene, D gene, clone size, J gene, CDR3 DNA, CDR3 protein. D genes are given only for firm matches. Some rows have no size entry. The others give once, few or many, or a class for an expanded clone.

v_gene: TRBV5-1; d_gene: TRBD2; abundance: few; j_gene: TRBJ2-7; CDR3nt: TGCGCCAGCAGCTTGGGCCCACTAGCGGACTCCTACGAGCAGTACTTC; CDR3aa: CASSLGPLADSYEQYF
v_gene: TRBV11-2; d_gene: NA; abundance: NA; j_gene: TRBJ2-2; CDR3nt: TGTGCCAGCAGCTTAGGCCCTAACGCGAACACCGGGGAGCTGTTTTTT; CDR3aa: CASSLGPNANTGELFF
v_gene: TRBV24-1; d_gene: NA; abundance: few; j_gene: TRBJ2-1; CDR3nt: TGTGCCACCAGTGATTCCGACGGATACAATGAGCAGTTCTTC; CDR3aa: CATSDSDGYNEQFF
v_gene: TRBV5-6; d_gene: NA; abundance: many; j_gene: TRBJ2-7; CDR3nt: TGTGCCAGCAGCTTGGAGGGGGGCGCCTACGAGCAGTACTTC; CDR3aa: CASSLEGGAYEQYF
v_gene: TRBV4-2; d_gene: NA; abundance: NA; j_gene: TRBJ2-5; CDR3nt: TGTGCCAGCAGCCAAGATGCAGAACAAGAGACCCAGTACTTC; CDR3aa: CASSQDAEQETQYF
v_gene: TRBV28; d_gene: NA; abundance: NA; j_gene: TRBJ2-5; CDR3nt: TGTGCCAGCAGTCTGCTGACAGAATCTGGAGAGACCCAGTACTTC; CDR3aa: CASSLLTESGETQYF
v_gene: TRBV5-1; d_gene: TRBD2; abundance: few; j_gene: TRBJ2-3; CDR3nt: TGCGCCAGCAGCTTGACTAGGACTAGCGGAAGCACAGATACGCAGTATTTT; CDR3aa: CASSLTRTSGSTDTQYF
v_gene: TRBV20-1; d_gene: NA; abundance: many; j_gene: TRBJ2-6; CDR3nt: TGCAGTGCTAGAGCCGAGGGATCTGGGGCCAACGTCCTGACTTTC; CDR3aa: CSARAEGSGANVLTF
v_gene: TRBV4-1; d_gene: TRBD2; abundance: NA; j_gene: TRBJ2-1; CDR3nt: TGCGCCAGCAGCCATCCATCGGGACTAGCGGGGGGAGAGCATTTCTTC; CDR3aa: CASSHPSGLAGGEHFF
v_gene: TRBV5-5; d_gene: NA; abundance: many; j_gene: TRBJ2-1; CDR3nt: TGTGCCAGCAGCTTCGACACTAGTTGGAGTGAGCAGTTCTTC; CDR3aa: CASSFDTSWSEQFF
v_gene: TRBV12-3/TRBV12-4; d_gene: TRBD1; abundance: many; j_gene: TRBJ2-2; CDR3nt: TGTGCCAGCAGTCCCTCACGACAGGGGATCAACACCGGGGAGCTGTTTTTT; CDR3aa: CASSPSRQGINTGELFF
v_gene: TRBV20-1; d_gene: NA; abundance: NA; j_gene: TRBJ2-7; CDR3nt: TGCAGTGCCCCGACCTCGGAGGGCAGTAGGGACGAGCAGTACTTC; CDR3aa: CSAPTSEGSRDEQYF
v_gene: TRBV5-1; d_gene: TRBD2; abundance: many; j_gene: TRBJ2-1; CDR3nt: TGCGCCAGCAGCATTAGCGGGAACTCCTACAATGAGCAGTTCTTC; CDR3aa: CASSISGNSYNEQFF
v_gene: TRBV6-2/TRBV6-3; d_gene: TRBD1; abundance: NA; j_gene: TRBJ1-4; CDR3nt: TGTGCCAGCAGCTGGACAGGAGGCACTAATGAAAAACTGTTTTTT; CDR3aa: CASSWTGGTNEKLFF
v_gene: TRBV4-2; d_gene: TRBD2; abundance: NA; j_gene: TRBJ2-2; CDR3nt: TGTGCCAGCAGCTGTCAAACTAGCGGGGGGGGTAACACCGGGGAGCTGTTTTTT; CDR3aa: CASSCQTSGGGNTGELFF
v_gene: TRBV20-1; d_gene: NA; abundance: NA; j_gene: TRBJ2-5; CDR3nt: TGCAGTGCTAGAGAGATTGGTGGGCGGCTCATAGAGACCCAGTACTTC; CDR3aa: CSAREIGGRLIETQYF
v_gene: TRBV28; d_gene: NA; abundance: NA; j_gene: TRBJ2-7; CDR3nt: TGTGCCAGCAGTTTCGGTTCCAGTAGCTACGAGCAGTACTTC; CDR3aa: CASSFGSSSYEQYF
v_gene: TRBV5-1; d_gene: NA; abundance: many; j_gene: TRBJ2-7; CDR3nt: TGCGCCAGCAGCTTGGGTGACAGGACCTACGAGCAGTACTTC; CDR3aa: CASSLGDRTYEQYF
v_gene: TRBV12-3/TRBV12-4; d_gene: NA; abundance: many; j_gene: TRBJ2-2; CDR3nt: TGTGCCAGCAGTTTAGACACCGGGGAGCTGTTTTTT; CDR3aa: CASSLDTGELFF